Given below is one T cell receptor beta chain in context. Which antigen it targets is not known. Base qualities are not provided; no much larger clone lies one nucleotide away. Trimming takes 1 base from V and 0 bases from J, and the germline ends sit 10 bases apart. Looking up the germline V gene (reference sequence) yields CDR1 LNHNV and CDR2 YYDKDF. From the cysteine through the phenylalanine, the CDR3 covers 15 amino acids. Of all the DNA, just the CDR3 is kept, 45 bases in frame from base 1. The source of the sample is a study of T-cell memory formation after mild COVID-19 (dated by TCRdb to the early 2020s). In the study overall: Most TCR sequence clusters were specific to one of the two donors. The cohort was made up of two young adult volunteers, one female and one male, who were previously healthy. Longitudinal TCRalpha and TCRbeta repertoire sequencing tracked T-cell clones expanding and contracting after mild COVID-19 in a couple of donors.

General study outcomes and caveats: SARS-CoV-2 specificity of the second-wave clones peaking on day 37 was not confirmed. The study covered only a couple of mild cases, and larger cohorts including severe cases with pre-infection samples were considered necessary. Contracting CD4+ clones appeared mostly in the CM and EM memory subsets, whereas CD8+ clones were enriched in EMRA. From day 15 to 85, contracting clones showed balanced CD4/CD8 phenotypes, whereas a second wave of clones that expanded from day 15 to 37 leaned towards CD4+. Some responding clones were found in pre-infection memory, which suggests that pre-existing cross-reactive memory T cells took part in the SARS-CoV-2 response.

Ficoll-Paque density gradient centrifugation was used to isolate PBMCs. Instrument on record: Illumina NovaSeq 6000. TCRalpha and TCRbeta cDNA libraries were constructed by 5'RACE with constant-segment primers, with sample barcodes and unique molecular identifiers being introduced. RNA was extracted from every sample with Trizol reagent. Libraries were amplified in two PCR steps, with a second sample barcode and Illumina TruSeq adapters added in the second step. Sequencing of the libraries was done on an Illumina NovaSeq, producing 2 x 150 bp paired-end reads. In the original analysis: Demultiplexing of reads and collapsing into UMI-guided consensus sequences were performed with migec v1.2.7. With mixcr v2.1.11, UMI consensuses were aligned to TRA and TRB V and J templates and assembled into clonotypes. A clonotype was counted as expanded or contracted only if both edgeR and NoisET called the change significant, with noise models trained on biological replicates. For edgeR calls, the cutoffs were a false discovery rate-adjusted p below 0.01 and a log2 fold-change threshold of 1. PCA with hierarchical clustering of max-normalized trajectories of the 1000 most abundant clonotypes was used as exploratory dynamics analysis. The CD4 or CD8 phenotype of responding clones was assigned using the separately sequenced CD4+ and CD8+ repertoires. TCRdb reworked the public reads: Q25 trimming with fastp, MiXCR clone assembly, productive beta chains retained. Rows are unified per CDR3 protein, each entry keeping the most common DNA and genes. TCRdb assigned the V and J calls; the authors' analysis was not used. This sample holds 300,000 to 400,000 distinct CDR3 sequences; under 30% were observed only once. Of the sample, approximately 15% is held by the ten largest clones.

The clonotype originates from an adult woman who had mild COVID-19 (a few samples of this study predate the infection). The sample titles of this study are shuffled in the database, so cell type and time point are left out; the donor was told from shared clones. Sequencing was performed on PBMCs or a T cell subset sorted from them (not recorded which). This receptor chain uses TRBV15 and TRBJ2-7; the D gene is tentatively TRBD1 or TRBD2, each matching 5 bases. The DNA sequence follows: TGTGCCACCAGCAGAGGGGACCAGGGCTCCTACGAGCAGTACTTC. The translation is CATSRGDQGSYEQYF.